Described below is a single TCR beta chain sequence and its context. No antigen is known for it. No clone much larger than this one lies a single base away; base qualities are absent. This entry is derived from a study of blood T cell repertoires in COVID-19 (dated by TCRdb to the early 2020s). Background on the whole study: Samples from collaborators originated in the United States, Italy and Spain and spanned both the acute and convalescent phases of COVID-19. The prospective study material was composed of cDNA or gDNA derived from T cells, B-cell-depleted T cells, or PBMCs. Deeply sampled blood TCRbeta repertoires from subjects exposed to, actively infected with, or recovered from COVID-19 were included in the dataset. The repertoires were released in a freely available public database intended as a resource for research on the immune response to SARS-CoV-2. The samples were drawn from two sources: the first 160 participants of the ongoing ImmuneRACE study, and 1,200 or so subjects contributed by 6 global collaborators. Sample metadata almost always included a de-identified subject ID, COVID-19 status, age in years and sex. HLA class I and class II types, where available, came from metadata supplied by the sample provider rather than from assay-based typing.

Each collaborating institution followed its own protocols to collect whole blood in K2EDTA tubes. For TCRbeta analysis, collaborators shipped samples as frozen whole blood, isolated PBMCs, or DNA extracted from either of those sample types. On the study overall, not on this receptor specifically: How much clinical and demographic metadata was included differed by source and by participant, and the metadata was provided uncurated.

TCRbeta CDR3 regions were amplified from genomic DNA using the immunoSEQ Assay, a bias-controlled multiplex PCR. From the authors' description of their analysis: Nucleated cell counts per sample were estimated from amplification of reference gene primers within the assay. Sequence reads were collapsed and filtered to measure the absolute abundance of every unique TCRbeta CDR3 rearrangement. For each sample, productive Simpson clonality was calculated as the square root of Simpson's diversity index over productive rearrangements. The table comes from immuneACCESS by way of TCRdb, which keeps in-frame sequences with V and J called. Part of the clones is missing from these tables; in studies checked, under half for an unresolved V gene and the rest for unknown reasons. V, J and clone size are those of that table, while D and trimming were read from the DNA. This sample has about 62,000 clones in its table, and 86% of those were observed once. Of the sample, under 1.5% falls within the top ten clones.

Sequencing was carried out using peripheral blood. This sequence was found in a woman older than 75 with acute or convalescent COVID-19.

The nucleotide sequence reads TGTGCCAGCACCTTCGGCGGGGTTAATAATTCACCCCTCCACTTT. This codes for CASTFGGVNNSPLHF. This chain is built from TRBV27 and TRBJ1-6; no D gene can be assigned with confidence. CDR3 length: 15 amino acids, cysteine to phenylalanine. Only the CDR3 part of the read is kept: 45 bases, read in frame from the first base. V drops 7 bases and J drops 5 bases, leaving 15 bases in between. The germline V gene (reference sequence) sets CDR1 to MNHEY and CDR2 to SMNVEV.